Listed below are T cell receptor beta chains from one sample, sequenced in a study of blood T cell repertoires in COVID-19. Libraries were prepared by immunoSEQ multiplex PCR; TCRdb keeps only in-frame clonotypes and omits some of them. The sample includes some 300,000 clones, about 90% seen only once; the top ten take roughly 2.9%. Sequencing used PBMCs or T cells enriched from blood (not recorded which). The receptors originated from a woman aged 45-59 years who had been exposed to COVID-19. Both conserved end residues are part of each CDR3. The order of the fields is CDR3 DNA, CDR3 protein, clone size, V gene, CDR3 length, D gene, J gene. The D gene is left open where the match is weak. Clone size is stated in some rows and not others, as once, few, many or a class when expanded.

DNA: TGTGCCAGCAGCTTTAACTACAACACAGATACGCAGTATTTT; CDR3: CASSFNYNTDTQYF; size: -; V: TRBV7-9; length: 14; D: -; J: TRBJ2-3
DNA: TGTGCCAGCAGACAGAGGGGGCGCGCTCCCGGGGAGCTGTTTTTT; CDR3: CASRQRGRAPGELFF; size: -; V: TRBV6-5; length: 15; D: TRBD1; J: TRBJ2-2
DNA: TGTGCCAGCAGTTTCGACAGGGATTTGGTTGGCTACACCTTC; CDR3: CASSFDRDLVGYTF; size: -; V: TRBV27; length: 14; D: TRBD1; J: TRBJ1-2
DNA: TGTGCCAGCGGCGGCGACCTGGGAAACACCATATATTTT; CDR3: CASGGDLGNTIYF; size: -; V: TRBV7-9; length: 13; D: -; J: TRBJ1-3
DNA: TGTGCCAGCAGCTTTGGGACTAGCGGGGGACTCACCGGGGAGCTGTTTTTT; CDR3: CASSFGTSGGLTGELFF; size: once; V: TRBV7-2; length: 17; D: TRBD2; J: TRBJ2-2
DNA: TGTGCCAGCAGTTTATCTAGCGGGGTGGGCAATGAGCAGTTCTTC; CDR3: CASSLSSGVGNEQFF; size: -; V: TRBV27; length: 15; D: TRBD2; J: TRBJ2-1
DNA: TGTGCCAGCCGACTTTCAGGGGGTGGAAACACCATATATTTT; CDR3: CASRLSGGGNTIYF; size: -; V: TRBV5-8; length: 14; D: TRBD1; J: TRBJ1-3
DNA: TGCAGCGTTCTACTAGCGGGGGGGCCCACAGATACGCAGTATTTT; CDR3: CSVLLAGGPTDTQYF; size: -; V: TRBV29-1; length: 15; D: TRBD2; J: TRBJ2-3
DNA: TGTGCCAGCAGACCACCGGGACAAATCTATGGCTACACCTTC; CDR3: CASRPPGQIYGYTF; size: -; V: TRBV28; length: 14; D: -; J: TRBJ1-2
DNA: TGTGCCAGCAGCCCGGGACTAGCGGGGGCCCAAGAGACCCAGTACTTC; CDR3: CASSPGLAGAQETQYF; size: -; V: TRBV5-8; length: 16; D: TRBD2; J: TRBJ2-5
DNA: TGTGCCAGCAGTGAAGCTTCAGGGTGGTATGAAAAACTGTTTTTT; CDR3: CASSEASGWYEKLFF; size: -; V: TRBV6-1; length: 15; D: -; J: TRBJ1-4
DNA: TGTGCCAGCAGAGAGGACAGGGGGGACTACAATGAGCAGTTCTTC; CDR3: CASREDRGDYNEQFF; size: -; V: TRBV11-2; length: 15; D: TRBD1; J: TRBJ2-1
DNA: TGCGCCAGCAATGAACTATCTGAAGCTTTCTTT; CDR3: CASNELSEAFF; size: -; V: TRBV5-1; length: 11; D: -; J: TRBJ1-1
DNA: TGTGCCAGCAGCCAGGAGGGGATCGCTTTCTTT; CDR3: CASSQEGIAFF; size: -; V: TRBV3-1/TRBV3-2; length: 11; D: -; J: TRBJ1-1
DNA: TGTGCCAGCAGCGTTAGCGGGGGGGCGCGCTACGAGCAGTACTTC; CDR3: CASSVSGGARYEQYF; size: -; V: TRBV9; length: 15; D: TRBD2; J: TRBJ2-7
DNA: TGTGCCAGCAGTTTACAAGGGGCAGTATGGACCGGGGAGCTGTTTTTT; CDR3: CASSLQGAVWTGELFF; size: -; V: TRBV28; length: 16; D: -; J: TRBJ2-2
DNA: TGTGCCATCAGTGGCGGGGACAGGGAAAATCAGCCCCAGCATTTT; CDR3: CAISGGDRENQPQHF; size: -; V: TRBV10-3; length: 15; D: TRBD1; J: TRBJ1-5
DNA: TGTGCCAGCAGTTTAAGATTCGGGGGGGGCCCTGGAAACACCATATATTTT; CDR3: CASSLRFGGGPGNTIYF; size: -; V: TRBV28; length: 17; D: -; J: TRBJ1-3
DNA: TGTGCCAGCAGCCACGCTCAGACAGAAGGGGCTCCTGAAAAATTCGGCTACACCTTC; CDR3: CASSHAQTEGAPEKFGYTF; size: -; V: TRBV2; length: 19; D: -; J: TRBJ1-2
DNA: TGTGCCAGCAGGGAGACAGGGGCTAGCTCCTACAATGAGCAGTTCTTC; CDR3: CASRETGASSYNEQFF; size: -; V: TRBV25-1; length: 16; D: TRBD1; J: TRBJ2-1
DNA: TGTGCCAGCAGTGAAATGGCCAGGGGTAGGGGCGAGCAGTACTTC; CDR3: CASSEMARGRGEQYF; size: -; V: TRBV2; length: 15; D: -; J: TRBJ2-7
DNA: TGTGCCACCAGCAGAGAACGAGTCTACGAGCAGTACTTC; CDR3: CATSRERVYEQYF; size: few; V: TRBV15; length: 13; D: -; J: TRBJ2-7
DNA: TGCAGCGTTGAGGACCGGGACAGGGAATTCGAGCAGTACTTC; CDR3: CSVEDRDREFEQYF; size: -; V: TRBV29-1; length: 14; D: TRBD1; J: TRBJ2-7
DNA: TGCGCCAGCAGCCAAGATGACAGGGGGCCCGATTTGGCCCTCCACTTT; CDR3: CASSQDDRGPDLALHF; size: -; V: TRBV4-1; length: 16; D: TRBD1; J: TRBJ1-6
DNA: TGCGCCAGGACCGGGACAGGGGCATACGAGCAGTACTTC; CDR3: CARTGTGAYEQYF; size: once; V: TRBV5-1; length: 13; D: TRBD1; J: TRBJ2-7
DNA: TGTGCCAGTAGTAAACGGACTAGCGGGTCCCTCCACACAGATACGCAGTATTTT; CDR3: CASSKRTSGSLHTDTQYF; size: -; V: TRBV19; length: 18; D: TRBD2; J: TRBJ2-3
DNA: TGTGCCAGCAGTTTCCGGGGGAAAACACCCCTCCACTTT; CDR3: CASSFRGKTPLHF; size: -; V: TRBV27; length: 13; D: -; J: TRBJ1-6
DNA: TGTGCCAGCAGCGTAGGGTACGGACTAGCGGGCACAGAGACCCAGTACTTC; CDR3: CASSVGYGLAGTETQYF; size: once; V: TRBV9; length: 17; D: TRBD2; J: TRBJ2-5
DNA: TGCGCCAGCAGCGGCCGGGACAGGGGGAATCAGCCCCAGCATTTT; CDR3: CASSGRDRGNQPQHF; size: -; V: TRBV23-1; length: 15; D: TRBD1; J: TRBJ1-5
DNA: TGCAGCGTGGGGACAGGGGGCAAAAACATTCAGTACTTC; CDR3: CSVGTGGKNIQYF; size: -; V: TRBV29-1; length: 13; D: TRBD1; J: TRBJ2-4
DNA: TGTGCCAGCAGCTTATCACCACAGAACTATGGCTACACCTTC; CDR3: CASSLSPQNYGYTF; size: -; V: TRBV11-1; length: 14; D: -; J: TRBJ1-2
DNA: TGTGCCAGCAGCCAAGCCTGGCCTAGCGGGGGGAGTGAGCAGTTCTTC; CDR3: CASSQAWPSGGSEQFF; size: -; V: TRBV3-1/TRBV3-2; length: 16; D: TRBD2; J: TRBJ2-1
DNA: TGCAGCGTTGAGCCGGGACAGGGTGGATATGGCTACACCTTC; CDR3: CSVEPGQGGYGYTF; size: -; V: TRBV29-1; length: 14; D: TRBD1; J: TRBJ1-2
DNA: TGTGCCAGCAGCCTCCTGACTAGCGGGGGCTACAATGAGCAGTTCTTC; CDR3: CASSLLTSGGYNEQFF; size: -; V: TRBV14; length: 16; D: TRBD2; J: TRBJ2-1
DNA: TGCGCCAGCAGCCAACCCCGGGACAGGGAACGGGTGAACACTGAAGCTTTCTTT; CDR3: CASSQPRDRERVNTEAFF; size: -; V: TRBV4-1; length: 18; D: TRBD1; J: TRBJ1-1
DNA: TGTGCCAGCAGCTTTACAGAGAACTATGGCTACACCTTC; CDR3: CASSFTENYGYTF; size: once; V: TRBV7-6; length: 13; D: -; J: TRBJ1-2
DNA: TGTGCCAGCAGTGAAGTCGACAGGGGTCATGGAAACACCATATATTTT; CDR3: CASSEVDRGHGNTIYF; size: -; V: TRBV6-1; length: 16; D: TRBD1; J: TRBJ1-3
DNA: TGCAGTGCTAGTCCCTTCGGACAGGGTAACACCGGGGAGCTGTTTTTT; CDR3: CSASPFGQGNTGELFF; size: -; V: TRBV20-1; length: 16; D: TRBD1; J: TRBJ2-2
DNA: TGCGCCAGCAGCTTGGGCGGGGGAGACACAGATACGCAGTATTTT; CDR3: CASSLGGGDTDTQYF; size: -; V: TRBV5-1; length: 15; D: TRBD2; J: TRBJ2-3
DNA: TGTGCCAGCTCACCGGGACTGGAAAACAATGAGCAGTTCTTC; CDR3: CASSPGLENNEQFF; size: -; V: TRBV18; length: 14; D: -; J: TRBJ2-1
DNA: TGCGCCAGCAGTGAGAACAGGGGGCTGTCTAATGAAAAACTGTTTTTT; CDR3: CASSENRGLSNEKLFF; size: -; V: TRBV10-2; length: 16; D: TRBD1; J: TRBJ1-4
DNA: TGTGCCAGCAGCTTAGGCCCGGTCAGACATAATGAAAAACTGTTTTTT; CDR3: CASSLGPVRHNEKLFF; size: once; V: TRBV7-2; length: 16; D: -; J: TRBJ1-4
DNA: TGCAGCGTTGAACTGGACAGGTCCGAGACCCAGTACTTC; CDR3: CSVELDRSETQYF; size: -; V: TRBV29-1; length: 13; D: TRBD1; J: TRBJ2-5
DNA: TGTGCCAGCAGCTACGGACAAGGCTCTGGGGCCAACGTCCTGACTTTC; CDR3: CASSYGQGSGANVLTF; size: -; V: TRBV7-2; length: 16; D: -; J: TRBJ2-6
DNA: TGTGCCAGTAGTAGCTTGGCCCGACGGGGAAACGAGCAGTACTTC; CDR3: CASSSLARRGNEQYF; size: -; V: TRBV19; length: 15; D: -; J: TRBJ2-7